These 17 T cell receptor beta chains were sequenced from one sample in a study of blood T cell repertoires in COVID-19. The repertoire was sequenced with immunoSEQ multiplex PCR; TCRdb's copy has only in-frame clones and lacks some. The sample lists some 150,000 clones; about nine tenths were seen once. The sample taken for sequencing was peripheral blood. These receptor sequences come from a man aged 50-59 years with active COVID-19.

The rearrangement joins TRBV4-3 to TRBJ2-1; 10 bases match TRBD1. Germline values: CDR1 LGHNA, CDR2 YSLEER. This CDR3 has 14 amino acids. The junction had 2 bases not matched to a gene; V was cut back by 4 bases and J by 5 bases. Written as DNA, the CDR3 is TGCGCCAGCAGCCGGACAGGGGGAAACAATGAGCAGTTCTTC. Translation gives CASSRTGGNNEQFF.

The chain uses TRBV28 and TRBJ1-2; no firm D call. The CDR3 spans 15 residues. CDR1 and CDR2 (germline): MDHEN, SYDVKM. The V gene lost 5 bases and the J gene lost 5 bases, with 18 bases spanning the gap. In nucleotides, the CDR3 is TGTGCCAGCAGTACTACTAGTGGCCTTTGGTATGGCTACACCTTC. Translated, it gives CASSTTSGLWYGYTF.

The V call is TRBV2, the J call TRBJ2-6, with D possibly being TRBD1 (5 bases). V was trimmed by 5 bases and J by 2 bases, leaving 19 bases between them. There are 18 residues in the CDR3. In germline, CDR1 is SNHLY, CDR2 FYNNEI. Here the CDR3 DNA reads TGTGCCAGCAGTCGGAGTGACGCAGGGAATCCTGGGGCCAACGTCCTGACTTTC. Its protein product is CASSRSDAGNPGANVLTF.

This chain joins TRBV7-9 and TRBJ1-1, with 8 bases matching TRBD1. The CDR3 is 15 residues long. Unmatched junction bases numbered 13, after V lost 1 base and J lost 12 bases. Germline values: CDR1 SEHNR, CDR2 FQNEAQ (reference sequence). DNA for the CDR3: TGTGCCAGCAGCTTAGGCGGCGTGACAGGGGAGGACACTTTCTTT. Translating it yields CASSLGGVTGEDTFF.

The chain uses TRBV27 and TRBJ2-7; 9 bases are a match to TRBD1. This CDR3 has 16 amino acids. V lost 3 bases, J lost 4 bases, and 10 bases stayed unmatched. CDR1 MNHEY and CDR2 SMNVEV come from the germline V gene (reference sequence). The DNA for the CDR3 is TGTGCCAGCAGTTTTCTAACAGGGGGCGCCCCGTACGAGCAGTACTTC. Amino acid sequence: CASSFLTGGAPYEQYF.

The V gene is TRBV4-2, the J gene TRBJ2-2, with 10 bases fitting TRBD2. V lost 4 bases to trimming and J lost 0 bases; unmatched junction nucleotides: 8. This CDR3 is built from 18 residues. Germline values: CDR1 LGHNA, CDR2 YNFKEQ. The CDR3 DNA is TGTGCCAGCAGCCCGCATTTAGCGGGGGGCCCGAACACCGGGGAGCTGTTTTTT. Its protein is CASSPHLAGGPNTGELFF.

The chain links TRBV5-1 to TRBJ2-6; a possible D gene is TRBD1 (6 bases). CDR3 length: 14 residues. Per the germline V gene, CDR1 is SGHRS and CDR2 is YFSETQ. Trimming shortened V by 3 bases and J by 11 bases, and 15 bases separated the two germline ends. This chain's CDR3 is CASSSGATKDVLTF. The CDR3 DNA follows: TGCGCCAGCAGCTCAGGGGCTACTAAGGACGTCCTGACTTTC.

This clone was observed a single time. The V call is TRBV7-2, the J call TRBJ2-7, with D possibly TRBD2 on 5 matching bases. The CDR3 extends over 14 amino acids. CDR1 and CDR2 from the germline V gene are SGHTA and FQGNSA. V lost 1 base to trimming and J lost 3 bases, with 10 bases between them. The CDR3 coding sequence is TGTGCCAGCAGCTTAGGGTGGGCGGGCTACGAGCAGTACTTC. It is translated as CASSLGWAGYEQYF.

The chain recombines TRBV7-2 with TRBJ2-2; D is ambiguous. Germline loops: CDR1 SGHTA, CDR2 FQGNSA. V was trimmed by 3 bases and J by 7 bases, leaving 9 bases between them. The CDR3 is made up of 13 amino acids. The CDR3 DNA is TGTGCCAGCAGCTTGAGGTGGAGCGGGGAGCTGTTTTTT. Amino acid sequence: CASSLRWSGELFF. Supplemented by reference TRBV7-2 and TRBJ2-2, the full variable domain reads GAGVSQSPSNKVTEKGKDVELRCDPISGHTALYWYRQSLGQGLEFLIYFQGNSAPDKSGLPSDRFSAERTGGSVSTLTIQRTQQEDSAVYLCASSLRWSGELFFGEGSRLTVL.

The chain couples TRBV7-2 to TRBJ1-2; 8 bases line up with TRBD1. There are 15 residues in the CDR3. Unmatched junction bases numbered 6, after V lost 6 bases and J lost 0 bases. Germline V lookup: CDR1 SGHTA, CDR2 FQGNSA. CDR3 sequence reads: CASRKPGGSNYGYTF. The CDR3 DNA reads TGTGCCAGCAGGAAACCAGGGGGCTCTAACTATGGCTACACCTTC.

This rearrangement joins TRBV2 to TRBJ1-2, with a weak D call TRBD1 (5 bases). V dropped 6 bases and J dropped 4 bases, with 18 bases sitting between them. CDR3 size: 15 residues. CDR1 and CDR2 (germline): SNHLY, FYNNEI. DNA of the CDR3: TGTGCCAGCAGACCTTTGGCAGGACAAGTCTATGGCTACACCTTC. It specifies CASRPLAGQVYGYTF.

The rearrangement links TRBV4-2 to TRBJ2-5; possibly TRBD2 for D (6 bases). CDR3 length: 15 residues. V was shortened by 7 bases and J by 8 bases, with 23 bases between the two germline ends. The germline gives CDR1 LGHNA, CDR2 YNFKEQ. The DNA for the CDR3 is TGTGCCAGCACGCCTAGCGAGGACTCGGGTGAAACCCAGTACTTC. Protein: CASTPSEDSGETQYF.

The chain has TRBV15 and TRBJ1-2, with TRBD1 identical over 10 bases. The V gene end was trimmed by 2 bases and the J gene end by 4 bases; junction bases not matched to a gene: 7. The CDR3 has 16 amino acids. Germline V CDR1 and CDR2: LNHNV, YYDKDF (reference sequence). CDR3 coding DNA: TGTGCCACCAGCAGAACACGGACAGGGGGTCCCTATGGCTACACCTTC. The encoded protein is CATSRTRTGGPYGYTF.

The V gene is TRBV6-6, the J gene TRBJ1-2; 7 bases are shared with TRBD1. The V segment lost 5 bases and the J segment 4 bases; nucleotides outside the gene matches: 7. Germline CDR1 is MNHNY and CDR2 is SVGAGI (reference sequence). There are 14 residues in the CDR3. DNA of the CDR3: TGTGCCAGCAGTCGCAAACAGGGGTCCTATGGCTACACCTTC. It specifies CASSRKQGSYGYTF.

The gene calls are TRBV29-1 and TRBJ2-5; TRBD2 aligns across 9 bases. Looked up from germline, CDR1 is SQVTM and CDR2 is ANQGSEA. With 1 base clipped from V and 5 bases from J, the junction kept 5 bases outside the gene matches. The CDR3 length is 14 residues. CDR3 amino acids: CSVEGRGGGETQYF. The CDR3 DNA sequence: TGCAGCGTTGAAGGGCGGGGGGGTGGTGAGACCCAGTACTTC. Variable domain in full (rest from reference TRBV29-1 and TRBJ2-5): SAVISQKPSRDICQRGTSLTIQCQVDSQVTMMFWYRQQPGQSLTLIATANQGSEATYESGFVIDKFPISRPNLTFSTLTVSNMSPEDSSIYLCSVEGRGGGETQYFGPGTRLLVL.

The chain joins TRBV6-5 to TRBJ1-3; no definite D call. Trimming cost V 5 bases and J 2 bases, with 10 bases left between them. CDR3 size: 14 residues. Germline CDR1 reads MNHEY; CDR2 reads SVGAGI. The chain's CDR3 is CASSTGVAGNTIYF. As DNA, the CDR3 is TGTGCCAGCAGTACGGGAGTAGCTGGAAACACCATATATTTT.

This chain joins TRBV11-2 and TRBJ1-6; D call uncertain. This CDR3 spans 15 amino acids. Germline CDR1 reads SGHAT; CDR2 reads FQNNGV. V was shortened by 3 bases and J by 7 bases, with 13 bases between the two germline ends. The CDR3 DNA reads TGTGCCAGCAGCTTTGGCGGGGTGGGCAATTCACCCCTCCACTTT. Amino acids: CASSFGGVGNSPLHF.